What follows is one TCR beta chain and its context. Antigen unknown. Germline assignment: CDR1 LNHDA and CDR2 SQIVND (reference sequence). V shed 11 bases, J shed 1 base, and the junction held 10 bases outside the gene matches. The CDR3 loop spans 14 amino acids. Healthy bone marrow donors formed the donor group. The PCR was carried out with 60 Vbeta primers and 13 Jbeta primers. The method was immunoSEQ multiplex PCR; TCRdb's version includes in-frame clones alone and lacks a portion of them. Recorded here are about 48,000 clones; the top ten clones represent 5.5% to 6.5%. The data were obtained in a study of cytomegalovirus exposure and HLA in healthy donors. About the study: Sequencing of 150 million to 200 million T cells in an earlier analysis found 90 million to 120 million unique TCR beta sequences. Study-level points and caveats: While the bulk of TCR sequences proved rare, some public TCRs turned up in many donors. In a later analysis, 16,951 TCR beta sequences were associated with HLA alleles at 0.05 false discovery rate.

V is TRBV19 and J is TRBJ1-1; 7 positions match TRBD1. The sample comprised PBMCs. The receptor was derived from a male donor in good health and CMV-seropositive. CDR3 amino acids: CASRPRGRNTEAFF. As DNA, the CDR3 is TGTGCCTCGAGGCCCAGGGGGAGGAACACTGAAGCTTTCTTT.